These 27 T cell receptor beta chains originate from one sample sequenced in a study of vaccination effects on CD4 cells after COVID-19. These receptors have no known antigen. Subsequent to roughly 9 days of culture, CD4+ T cells were isolated. Sequencing used immunoSEQ multiplex PCR; TCRdb keeps in-frame clones, though not all of them. The table includes roughly 60,000 clones, about two thirds detected once. This sample comprised CD4+ T cells from PBMCs cultured without peptide, obtained before COVID-19 vaccination. These receptors all stem from a human donor who had a prior SARS-CoV-2 infection.

The rearrangement uses TRBV7-2 and TRBJ1-2; 7 nucleotides match TRBD1. The CDR3 totals 12 residues. The ends lost 1 base at V and 13 bases at J; junction bases unmatched: 6. CDR1 and CDR2 from the germline V gene are SGHTA and FQGNSA. CDR3: CASSLGRQGPTF. DNA for the CDR3: TGTGCCAGCAGCTTAGGGAGACAGGGCCCCACCTTC.

The rearrangement uses TRBV6-6 and TRBJ2-7, with TRBD2 identical over 8 bases. The CDR3 is made up of 11 amino acids. Per the germline V gene, CDR1 is MNHNY and CDR2 is SVGAGI (reference sequence). V trimming: 10 bases; J trimming: 4 bases; junction bases outside the gene matches: 3. This CDR3 reads CATGGGYEQYF. CDR3 coding DNA: TGTGCCACCGGGGGGGGGTACGAGCAGTACTTC.

The rearrangement joins TRBV7-9 to TRBJ2-7, with D uncertain. CDR3 size: 14 residues. Germline V CDR1 and CDR2: SEHNR, FQNEAQ (reference sequence). Deletions cut 1 base from V and 5 bases from J, with 12 bases between. CDR3 region: CASSLVAPGHEQYF. The CDR3 coding sequence is TGTGCCAGCAGCTTAGTGGCTCCGGGCCACGAGCAGTACTTC.

V gene TRBV4-3 combines with J gene TRBJ2-2; D is unclear. The CDR3 runs 14 residues. Trimming took off 1 base at V and 0 bases at J, with 3 bases between the two ends. The germline gives CDR1 LGHNA, CDR2 YSLEER. Here the CDR3 reads CASSQAANTGELFF. The CDR3 region has the DNA TGCGCCAGCAGCCAAGCAGCGAACACCGGGGAGCTGTTTTTT.

The chain joins TRBV15 to TRBJ2-5; TRBD2 is a possible D gene (6 bases). The V gene lost 4 bases and the J gene lost 5 bases, with 14 bases spanning the gap. This CDR3 comprises 14 residues. Per the germline V gene, CDR1 is LNHNV and CDR2 is YYDKDF (reference sequence). CDR3 in amino acids: CATSNVGRGETQYF. The CDR3 DNA reads TGTGCCACCAGCAACGTCGGACGGGGGGAGACCCAGTACTTC. Full variable domain (rest looked up from reference TRBV15 and TRBJ2-5): DAMVIQNPRYQVTQFGKPVTLSCSQTLNHNVMYWYQQKSSQAPKLLFHYYDKDFNNEADTPDNFQSRRPNTSFCFLDIRSPGLGDTAMYLCATSNVGRGETQYFGPGTRLLVL.

The chain links TRBV2 to TRBJ1-2, with unresolved D. V gave up 4 bases and J gave up 4 bases, with 10 bases separating them. Germline-derived CDR1 and CDR2 are SNHLY and FYNNEI. The CDR3 loop spans 13 amino acids. In DNA, the CDR3 is TGTGCCAGCAGTGGTTTGTCAGGCTATGGCTACACCTTC. The encoded protein is CASSGLSGYGYTF.

V is TRBV15 and J is TRBJ2-1, with 9 positions matching TRBD2. This CDR3 comprises 16 residues. The junction had 5 bases not matched to a gene; V was cut back by 5 bases and J by 0 bases. Germline values: CDR1 LNHNV, CDR2 YYDKDF (reference sequence). This CDR3 is CATSLAGGHSYNEQFF. The CDR3, as DNA: TGTGCCACCAGCTTGGCGGGAGGGCACTCCTACAATGAGCAGTTCTTC.

This chain connects TRBV11-1 to TRBJ1-1; no clear D gene. The CDR3 has 13 amino acids. The germline CDR1 and CDR2 sequences are SGHAT and FQDESV (reference sequence). V gave up 10 bases and J gave up 11 bases, with 23 bases separating them. This chain's CDR3 is CATPIGRTALAFF. In DNA form, the CDR3 reads TGTGCCACCCCGATCGGGCGTACAGCACTGGCTTTCTTT.

The chain is built from TRBV19 and TRBJ1-4; a possible D gene is TRBD1 (5 bases). Trimming removed 9 bases at V and 4 bases at J, with 18 bases between. The CDR3 loop spans 15 amino acids. Germline V gene lookup returns CDR1 LNHDA and CDR2 SQIVND (reference sequence). CDR3 coding DNA: TGTGCCAGCCAAAAGAAGACAGAAGTTAATGAAAAACTGTTTTTT. Translating it yields CASQKKTEVNEKLFF.

The chain uses TRBV2 and TRBJ2-1; 11 bases agree with TRBD2. V trimming: 4 bases; J trimming: 9 bases; junction bases outside the gene matches: 5. The CDR3 length is 14 residues. The V gene's germline CDR1 is SNHLY and CDR2 FYNNEI. CDR3: CASSVTSGAVEQFF. The CDR3 DNA reads as TGTGCCAGCAGTGTGACTAGCGGGGCGGTTGAGCAGTTCTTC.

V gene TRBV6-2 or TRBV6-3 combines with J gene TRBJ2-5; 7 nucleotides match TRBD2. CDR1 and CDR2 (germline): MNHEY, SVGEGT. This CDR3 has 14 amino acids. Trimming took 4 bases from V and 2 from J; bases not matched to a gene: 4. In DNA form, the CDR3 reads TGTGCCAGCAGTTTGGGGGGGGGTCAAGAGACCCAGTACTTC. Amino acids: CASSLGGGQETQYF.

The chain is built from TRBV18 and TRBJ2-5; no reliable D call. Per germline, CDR1 KGHSH and CDR2 LQKENI. V was shortened by 1 base and J by 1 base, with 10 bases between the two germline ends. The CDR3 sequence is 15 residues long. The CDR3 DNA is TGTGCCAGCTCACCACTGGTCGAGGCCCAAGAGACCCAGTACTTC. Translated: CASSPLVEAQETQYF.

The chain couples TRBV10-3 to TRBJ1-2; a weak D match, TRBD1 (6 bases). The CDR3 contains 14 residues. V dropped 2 bases and J dropped 6 bases, with 13 bases sitting between them. Germline loops: CDR1 ENHRY, CDR2 SYGVKD. In nucleotides, the CDR3 is TGTGCCATCAGTGAGGGCAGGGGAAGGGATGGCTACACCTTC. It is translated as CAISEGRGRDGYTF.

The chain employs TRBV7-9 and TRBJ1-4, with a weak D call TRBD1 (5 bases). CDR1 SEHNR and CDR2 FQNEAQ come from the germline V gene (reference sequence). The CDR3 is 18 residues long. V was pared by 1 base and J by 3 bases, with 18 bases between. The chain's CDR3 is CASSLGIIGQGSNEKLFF. The CDR3 bases are TGTGCCAGCAGCTTAGGAATTATCGGGCAGGGATCTAATGAAAAACTGTTTTTT.

This chain's CDR3 is CASSLGQGRYGYTF. As DNA, the CDR3 is TGTGCCAGCAGCTTAGGGCAGGGACGGTATGGCTACACCTTC. V and J are TRBV7-2 and TRBJ1-2, with D possibly TRBD1 on 5 matching bases. This CDR3 is 14 amino acids long. Germline loops: CDR1 SGHTA, CDR2 FQGNSA. Trimming pared 1 base from V and 5 bases from J, leaving 11 bases between.

The chain carries TRBV18 and TRBJ1-1; 7 nucleotides align to TRBD1. The germline CDR1 and CDR2 sequences are KGHSH and LQKENI. Unmatched junction bases numbered 8, after V lost 8 bases and J lost 2 bases. This CDR3 spans 14 amino acids. Written as DNA, the CDR3 is TGTGCCAGCCTACCCGGGACAGCTAACACTGAAGCTTTCTTT. Amino acid sequence: CASLPGTANTEAFF.

The V call is TRBV19, the J call TRBJ2-1, with 7 positions matching TRBD2. Germline assignment: CDR1 LNHDA and CDR2 SQIVND (reference sequence). This CDR3 comprises 15 residues. Unmatched junction bases numbered 11, after V lost 7 bases and J lost 5 bases. The chain's CDR3 is CASNPTGLPNNEQFF. The CDR3 bases are TGTGCCAGTAACCCGACGGGACTACCTAACAATGAGCAGTTCTTC.

V usage is TRBV5-4 and J usage is TRBJ1-2; D not certain. Trimming cost V 3 bases and J 4 bases, with 22 bases left between them. Per the germline V gene, CDR1 is SGHNT and CDR2 is YYREEE (reference sequence). The CDR3 consists of 17 residues. The CDR3 is CASSYPDLRARGYGYTF. DNA of the CDR3: TGTGCCAGCAGCTACCCGGACCTCCGTGCCAGAGGCTATGGCTACACCTTC.

The chain is built from TRBV6-5 and TRBJ2-1; D unclear. The V and J ends lost 2 bases and 6 bases respectively, with 8 bases between them. CDR1 MNHEY and CDR2 SVGAGI come from the germline V gene. The CDR3 contains 13 residues. CDR3 coding DNA: TGTGCCAGCAGTTACAGGGATGGCAATGAGCAGTTCTTC. It codes for CASSYRDGNEQFF.

The genes are TRBV6-5 and TRBJ2-7; D is perhaps TRBD2 (5 bases). The CDR3 runs 15 residues. Trimming left V 2 bases short and J 1 base short, with 12 bases between. In germline, CDR1 is MNHEY, CDR2 SVGAGI. As DNA, the CDR3 is TGTGCCAGCAGTTACCGGCCGGACTTATCCTACGAGCAGTACTTC. This encodes CASSYRPDLSYEQYF.

The chain has TRBV5-1 and TRBJ2-2; D is unresolved. V was cut by 0 bases and J by 4 bases, with 7 bases left in between. Germline loops: CDR1 SGHRS, CDR2 YFSETQ. CDR3 length equals 14 residues. CDR3 nucleotides: TGCGCCAGCAGCTTGGACGGTCGCACCGGGGAGCTGTTTTTT. The encoded protein is CASSLDGRTGELFF.

The CDR3 loop reads CASSLPPSYEQYF. The CDR3 DNA sequence: TGTGCCAGCAGCTTGCCCCCATCCTACGAGCAGTACTTC. The rearrangement joins TRBV5-8 to TRBJ2-7; no clear D. Germline CDR1 and CDR2: SGHTS and YDEGEE. V lost 1 base and J 1 base, leaving 6 bases between the germline ends. This CDR3 has 13 amino acids.

This clone came up once. The CDR3 DNA is TGCGCCAGCAGCCAGGAAGCGGGAGGGGATTACAATGAGCAGTTCTTC. Translating it yields CASSQEAGGDYNEQFF. V is TRBV4-1 and J is TRBJ2-1; TRBD2 agrees at 10 bases. Germline CDR1 MGHRA, CDR2 YSYEKL. This CDR3 is built from 16 residues. The V segment lost 3 bases and the J segment 4 bases; nucleotides outside the gene matches: 6.

This chain connects TRBV7-9 to TRBJ1-1; no firm D call. Germline V gene data show CDR1 as SEHNR and CDR2 as FQNEAQ (reference sequence). Trimming pared 6 bases from V and 6 bases from J, leaving 14 bases between. This CDR3 contains 13 residues. The CDR3 region has the DNA TGTGCCAGCAGTTCAGAAAACGGGGCTGAAGCTTTCTTT. Translation: CASSSENGAEAFF. Filled out from reference TRBV7-9 and TRBJ1-1, the complete variable domain reads DTGVSQNPRHKITKRGQNVTFRCDPISEHNRLYWYRQTLGQGPEFLTYFQNEAQLEKSRLLSDRFSAERPKGSFSTLEIQRTEQGDSAMYLCASSSENGAEAFFGQGTRLTVV.

The V call is TRBV6-4, the J call TRBJ1-3; no clear D. This CDR3 has 16 residues. Trimming pared 6 bases from V and 3 bases from J, leaving 18 bases between. The germline V gene encodes CDR1 MRHNA and CDR2 SNTAGT. CDR3 nucleotides: TGTGCCAGCAGAAAACTACTCGGGCGTAATGGAAACACCATATATTTT. Amino acids: CASRKLLGRNGNTIYF.

The V gene is TRBV14, the J gene TRBJ2-1, with D unclear. CDR3 size: 16 residues. The V and J ends lost 5 bases and 5 bases respectively, with 19 bases between them. CDR1 and CDR2 (germline): SGHDN, FVKESK. CDR3 loop: CASSSSKKGFNNEQFF. CDR3 nucleotide sequence: TGTGCCAGCAGCTCGTCAAAAAAGGGTTTTAACAATGAGCAGTTCTTC.

The chain uses TRBV7-2 and TRBJ2-3; D is perhaps TRBD2 (6 bases). Trimming stripped 3 bases from V and 4 bases from J, with 11 bases between. Germline-derived CDR1 and CDR2 are SGHTA and FQGNSA. The CDR3 runs 14 residues. The CDR3 is CASSFGGNADTQYF. The CDR3 DNA reads as TGTGCCAGCAGCTTTGGAGGGAACGCAGATACGCAGTATTTT.